This T cell receptor beta chain was sequenced during a study of cytomegalovirus exposure and HLA in healthy donors. A remark on this clone: Its target is unknown.

V dropped 4 bases and J dropped 4; count of bases not matched to a gene: 8. This CDR3 is built from 18 residues. Germline V CDR1 and CDR2: MGHRA, YSYEKL. PCR was performed using 60 Vbeta and 13 Jbeta primers. The method was immunoSEQ multiplex PCR; TCRdb's version includes in-frame clones alone and lacks a portion of them. This table holds roughly 190,000 clones, 77% found once. Study-wide results and caveats: HLA allele associations emerged for some 16,000 TCR beta sequences in a later analysis, at 0.05 false discovery rate.

The origin of this receptor is a female donor in good health and CMV-seronegative. This chain joins TRBV4-1 and TRBJ2-3; 16 bases fit TRBD2. The sample comprised PBMCs. Written as DNA, the CDR3 is TGCGCCAGCAGCCGGATGCAGGGACTAGCGGGAGGGGCAGATACGCAGTATTTT. Translation: CASSRMQGLAGGADTQYF.